These 5 T cell receptor beta chains were sequenced from one sample in a study of long-term antiretroviral therapy in people with HIV. Survey-level resolution applied to immunoSEQ assay v3.0. Method: immunoSEQ multiplex PCR; TCRdb's copy keeps in-frame clones and lacks some. Here the sample spans some 43,000 clones, approximately 86% being singletons. The sequences come from unsorted PBMCs, collected 0.1 years before starting antiretroviral therapy. The source of these receptors is a woman between 45 and 60 years old with HIV.

A note on this clone: This sample also contains other DNA sequences that code for the same CDR3. The genes are TRBV7-9 and TRBJ1-2; D not resolved. V lost 0 bases and J lost 0, with 8 bases in between. CDR3 size: 15 residues. Germline V CDR1 and CDR2: SEHNR, FQNEAQ (reference sequence). The CDR3 coding sequence is TGTGCCAGCAGCTTAGCCGGAGGCACTAACTATGGCTACACCTTC. It yields the protein CASSLAGGTNYGYTF.

This clone came up a few times. V usage is TRBV7-8 and J usage is TRBJ1-2, with 9 bases lining up with TRBD1. V gave up 5 bases and J gave up 7 bases; unmatched junction bases: 14. This CDR3 has 16 amino acids. Germline loops: CDR1 SGHVS, CDR2 FQNEAQ. The CDR3 DNA follows: TGTGCCAGCAGCCCTAGAGACCGACAGGGGGGAGGTGGCTACACCTTC. It encodes CASSPRDRQGGGGYTF.

The CDR3 DNA sequence: TGCAGCGTCAGCTCAATATACAGGGCGGAAGCTTTCTTT. This encodes CSVSSIYRAEAFF. This chain connects TRBV29-1 to TRBJ1-1; D might be TRBD1 (6 bases). This CDR3 contains 13 residues. In germline, CDR1 is SQVTM, CDR2 ANQGSEA. V lost 6 bases, J lost 8 bases, and 19 bases lay in between.

The rearrangement joins TRBV15 to TRBJ1-4, with D possibly TRBD1 on 5 matching bases. The germline gives CDR1 LNHNV, CDR2 YYDKDF (reference sequence). Trimming stripped 0 bases from V and 4 bases from J, with 18 bases between. This CDR3 has 18 residues. This CDR3 is CATSRDSGTRVNNEKLFF. The CDR3 DNA sequence: TGTGCCACCAGCAGAGATTCTGGGACCAGAGTCAATAATGAAAAACTGTTTTTT.

For the CDR3, the DNA is TGTGCCAGCAGTGAAGCGCACTCCGGACCCAATCAGCCCCAGCATTTT. This gives the protein CASSEAHSGPNQPQHF. V usage is TRBV6-1 and J usage is TRBJ1-5; D is uncertain. Trimming left V 0 bases short and J 3 bases short, with 12 bases between. CDR3 size: 16 residues. Germline lookup yields CDR1 MNHNS and CDR2 SASEGT.